This T cell receptor (beta chain) is from a study of cytotoxic CD8 clonotypes in ibrutinib-treated CLL (dated by TCRdb to the early 2020s). Regarding the study in general: The cohort included roughly 15 treatment-naive and about a dozen relapsed/refractory patients; 17 to 18 were IGHV unmutated. Patients were still on ibrutinib when every remission and progressive disease sample was collected. Responses were partial in approximately 24 patients and complete in 2; after median approximately 5.5 years follow-up, approximately 15 stayed in remission and some twelve progressed. Longitudinal samples were available for about 30% of the 86 trial participants. On average, each sample had a few hundred thousand productive templates and approximately 85,000 productive rearrangements. The response samples were drawn at a median of around eleven months into treatment, with a range of about 6 to 40 months. Cryopreserved peripheral blood mononuclear cells were collected at three points: before therapy, at response, and at either sustained remission or disease progression. Overall study outcomes, separate from this receptor: Public clonotypes were rare and either shrank or stayed stable during treatment, and the rise in clonality at ibrutinib response reflected expansion of private clonotypes. Sampling times were not matched between sustained-remission and progressing patients, and lymph node repertoires were not studied. Clonality increased at ibrutinib response, stayed stable in sustained remission, and fell back toward baseline at progression. Baseline clonality exceeded that of age-matched healthy donors and correlated strongly with circulating CD8+ T-cell counts.

The sample's time point label, in plain terms: 20 to 25 months on ibrutinib. For TCR beta library preparation, roughly 2 micrograms of genomic DNA were extracted from the cryopreserved PBMCs. Longitudinal blood samples from CLL patients on ibrutinib monotherapy underwent high-throughput TCR beta sequencing. The patients were enrolled in a single-center, open-label phase 2 trial of ibrutinib monotherapy. Concerning this clone itself: Its antigen remains unidentified. No per-base quality is available; no much larger clone lies one base away.

The goal of deep resolution MiSeq sequencing was a depth between 1 in 1 million and 1 in 200,000 T cells, and coverage averaged 10x per clonotype. The immunoSEQ hsTCRB Kit was used to generate the TCR beta libraries. The original methods were these. Data were analyzed with ImmunoSEQ Data Assistant and ImmunoSEQ Analyzer, with V, D and J genes assigned per IMGT definitions. Clonality, which ranges from 0 to 1, was calculated by subtracting the normalized Shannon entropy of productive rearrangement frequencies from one. Only overrepresented clonotypes making up at least 0.05% of the repertoire of each patient were included in the public clonotype analysis. Some twelve repertoires from age-matched healthy donors, obtained from immuneACCESS, served as clonality controls. TCRdb took over this immuneACCESS table, retaining in-frame rearrangements with V and J assigned. Such tables are incomplete; in checked studies, under half of the missing clones stem from an unresolved V gene, and the remainder is unexplained. That table gives V, J and clone size, and the DNA gave D and trimming. The sample table shows 110,000 to 150,000 clones, and more than 75% are seen once. In total, the top ten clones hold around 4.9% of the sample.

The input for sequencing was PBMCs, taken after 24 months of ibrutinib treatment. The sequence came from a human donor with chronic lymphocytic leukemia.

The sequenced DNA: TGTGCCAGTAGGAGGGGGCAGTCAGGTGAAAAACTGTTTTTT. It codes for CASRRGQSGEKLFF. The sequence is built from TRBV19 and TRBJ1-4; TRBD1 matches 7 bases in the middle. In the germline V gene (reference sequence), CDR1 corresponds to LNHDA and CDR2 to SQIVND. From V the trimming removes 6 bases and from J it removes 7 bases, while the gene matches leave 8 bases of the junction unaccounted for. The CDR3 runs 14 residues from the cysteine to the phenylalanine. CDR3 DNA is the only sequence kept; it has 42 bases, read in frame from the first base.